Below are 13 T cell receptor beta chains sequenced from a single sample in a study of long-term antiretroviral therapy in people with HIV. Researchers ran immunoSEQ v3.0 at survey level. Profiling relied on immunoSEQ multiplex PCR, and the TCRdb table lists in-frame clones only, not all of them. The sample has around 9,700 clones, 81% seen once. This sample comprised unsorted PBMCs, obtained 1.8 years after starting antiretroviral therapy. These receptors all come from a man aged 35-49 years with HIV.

The CDR3 coding sequence is TGCGCCAGCGGACAGGGTATGGACAATGAGCAGTTCTTC. Protein sequence: CASGQGMDNEQFF. The chain combines TRBV4-3 with TRBJ2-1; 8 nucleotides agree with TRBD1. Losses at the gene ends were 8 bases for V and 5 bases for J; bases not matched to a gene: 5. The CDR3 extends over 13 amino acids. CDR1 is LGHNA and CDR2 is YSLEER in the germline V gene.

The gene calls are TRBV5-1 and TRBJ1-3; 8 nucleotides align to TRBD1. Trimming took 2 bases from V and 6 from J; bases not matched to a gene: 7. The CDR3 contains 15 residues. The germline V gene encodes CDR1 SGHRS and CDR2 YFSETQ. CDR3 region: CASSFRGQQENTIYF. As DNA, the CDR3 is TGCGCCAGCAGCTTCAGGGGGCAACAGGAAAACACCATATATTTT.

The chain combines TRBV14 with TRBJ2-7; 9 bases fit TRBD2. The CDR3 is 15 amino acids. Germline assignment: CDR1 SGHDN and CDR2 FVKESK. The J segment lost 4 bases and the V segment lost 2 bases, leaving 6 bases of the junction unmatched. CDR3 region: CASSQQRTSAYEQYF. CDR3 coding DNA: TGTGCCAGCAGCCAACAGAGGACTAGCGCTTACGAGCAGTACTTC.

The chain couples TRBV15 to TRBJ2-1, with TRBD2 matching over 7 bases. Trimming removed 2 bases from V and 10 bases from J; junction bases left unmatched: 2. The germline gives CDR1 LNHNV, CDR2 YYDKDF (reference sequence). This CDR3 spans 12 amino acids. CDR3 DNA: TGTGCCACCAGCAGATCACTAGCGGAGCAGTTCTTC. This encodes CATSRSLAEQFF.

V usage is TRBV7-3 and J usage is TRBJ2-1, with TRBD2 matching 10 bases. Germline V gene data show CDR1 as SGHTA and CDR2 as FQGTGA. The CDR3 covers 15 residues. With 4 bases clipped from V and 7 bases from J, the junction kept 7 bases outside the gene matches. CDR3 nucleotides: TGTGCCAGCAGCTCGGGACTAGCGTATGGTAATGAGCAGTTCTTC. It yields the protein CASSSGLAYGNEQFF.

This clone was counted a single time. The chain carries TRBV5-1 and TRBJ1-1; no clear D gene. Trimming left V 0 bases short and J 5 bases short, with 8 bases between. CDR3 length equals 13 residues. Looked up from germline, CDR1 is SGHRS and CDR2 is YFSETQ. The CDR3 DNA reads TGCGCCAGCAGCTTGGTTGGGGTAACTGAAGCTTTCTTT. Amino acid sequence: CASSLVGVTEAFF. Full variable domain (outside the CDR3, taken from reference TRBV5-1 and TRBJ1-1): KAGVTQTPRYLIKTRGQQVTLSCSPISGHRSVSWYQQTPGQGLQFLFEYFSETQRNKGNFPGRFSGRQFSNSRSEMNVSTLELGDSALYLCASSLVGVTEAFFGQGTRLTVV.

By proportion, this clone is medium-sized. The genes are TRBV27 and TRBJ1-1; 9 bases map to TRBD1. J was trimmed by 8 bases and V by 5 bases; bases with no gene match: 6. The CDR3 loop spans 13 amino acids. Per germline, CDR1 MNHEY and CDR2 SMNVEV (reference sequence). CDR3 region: CASSPTGGTEAFF. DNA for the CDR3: TGTGCCAGCAGTCCGACAGGGGGGACGGAAGCTTTCTTT.

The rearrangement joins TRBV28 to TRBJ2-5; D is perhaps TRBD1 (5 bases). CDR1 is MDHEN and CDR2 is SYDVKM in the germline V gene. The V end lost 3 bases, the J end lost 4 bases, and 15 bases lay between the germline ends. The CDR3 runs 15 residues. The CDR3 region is CASSLSQGRTETQYF. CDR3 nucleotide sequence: TGTGCCAGCAGTTTGTCGCAGGGCAGAACAGAGACCCAGTACTTC.

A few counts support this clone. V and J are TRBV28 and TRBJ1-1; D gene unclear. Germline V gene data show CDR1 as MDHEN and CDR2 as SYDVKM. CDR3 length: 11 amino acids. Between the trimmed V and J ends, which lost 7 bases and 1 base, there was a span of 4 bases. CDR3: CASIENTEAFF. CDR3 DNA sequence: TGTGCCAGCATAGAGAACACTGAAGCTTTCTTT.

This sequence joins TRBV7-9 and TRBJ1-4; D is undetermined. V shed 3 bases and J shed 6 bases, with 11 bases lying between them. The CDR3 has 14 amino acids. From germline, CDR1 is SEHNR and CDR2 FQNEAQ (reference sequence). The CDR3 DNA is TGTGCCAGCAGCTTTGGCCAGGTCGATGAAAAACTGTTTTTT. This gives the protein CASSFGQVDEKLFF.

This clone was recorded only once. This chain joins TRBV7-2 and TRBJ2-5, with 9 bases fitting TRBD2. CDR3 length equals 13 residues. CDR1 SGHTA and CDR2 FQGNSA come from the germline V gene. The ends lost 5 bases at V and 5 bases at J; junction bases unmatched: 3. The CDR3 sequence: CASSSGRSETQYF. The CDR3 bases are TGTGCCAGCAGCAGCGGGAGGAGCGAGACCCAGTACTTC.

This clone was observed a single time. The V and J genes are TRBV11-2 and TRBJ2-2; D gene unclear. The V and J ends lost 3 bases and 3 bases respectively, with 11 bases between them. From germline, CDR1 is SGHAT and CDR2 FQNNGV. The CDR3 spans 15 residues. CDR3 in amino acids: CASSFMRSDTGELFF. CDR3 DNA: TGTGCCAGCAGCTTCATGCGGAGTGACACCGGGGAGCTGTTTTTT. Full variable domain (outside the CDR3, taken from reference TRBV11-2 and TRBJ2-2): EAGVAQSPRYKIIEKRQSVAFWCNPISGHATLYWYQQILGQGPKLLIQFQNNGVVDDSQLPKDRFSAERLKGVDSTLKIQPAKLEDSAVYLCASSFMRSDTGELFFGEGSRLTVL.

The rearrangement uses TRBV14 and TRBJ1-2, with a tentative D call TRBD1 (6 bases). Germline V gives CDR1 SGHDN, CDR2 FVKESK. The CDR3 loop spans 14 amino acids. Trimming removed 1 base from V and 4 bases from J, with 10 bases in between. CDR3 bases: TGTGCCAGCAGCCAAGGAACAGGGCTCTATGGCTACACCTTC. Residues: CASSQGTGLYGYTF.